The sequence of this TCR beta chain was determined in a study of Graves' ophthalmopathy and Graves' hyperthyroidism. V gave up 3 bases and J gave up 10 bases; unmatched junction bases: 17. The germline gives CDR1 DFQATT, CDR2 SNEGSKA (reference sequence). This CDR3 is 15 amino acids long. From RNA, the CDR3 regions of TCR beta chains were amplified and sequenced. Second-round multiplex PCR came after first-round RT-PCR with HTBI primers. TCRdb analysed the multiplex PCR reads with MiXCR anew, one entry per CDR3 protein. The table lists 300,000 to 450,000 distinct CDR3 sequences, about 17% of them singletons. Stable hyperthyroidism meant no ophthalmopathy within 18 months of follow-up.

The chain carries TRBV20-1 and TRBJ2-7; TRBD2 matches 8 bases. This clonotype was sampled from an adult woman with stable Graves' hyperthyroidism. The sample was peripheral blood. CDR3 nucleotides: TGCAGTGCTAGGAAACTAGCGGTAGTGAGTGGCGATCAGTACTTC. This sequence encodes CSARKLAVVSGDQYF.